The clone carrying this T cell receptor (beta chain) was seen ten or more times. Thyroid surgery was performed in patients who had received no treatment beforehand. Trimming took 6 bases from V and 0 from J; bases not matched to a gene: 24. Germline CDR1 reads MRHNA; CDR2 reads SNTAGT. The CDR3 length is 21 residues. This record belongs to a study of metastatic and nonmetastatic thyroid tumors. TCRdb re-called the PCR reads via MiXCR. The sample consists of 35,000 to 50,000 clones, 15% to 20% of them appearing once. Material: blood. The TCR comes from a female donor with papillary thyroid cancer or a benign thyroid nodule (not recorded which). Some clones in this sample may be carry-over from other donors' samples. This chain joins TRBV6-4 and TRBJ1-1, with TRBD1 matching over 8 bases. Here the CDR3 reads CASRPNWGQASFVGMNTEAFF. Written as DNA, the CDR3 is TGTGCCAGCAGACCCAACTGGGGACAGGCCTCGTTTGTCGGCATGAACACTGAAGCTTTCTTT.